These 11 T cell receptor beta chains came from one sample sequenced in a study of tissue T cells after allogeneic stem cell transplantation. Sequenced by immunoSEQ multiplex PCR; TCRdb stores in-frame clones only, minus some. Here the sample spans nearly 2,500 clones, 60% to 80% being singletons. Sequencing was performed on gut tissue. These receptors were taken from a female BALB/c mouse in good health. For the strain, the MHC haplotype given is H2-d.

This clone has only a few counts. Germline and genes: mouse. Coverage ceases 1 residue before the CDR3 finishes, and the germline J gene fills in the end. The chain employs TRBV5 and TRBJ2-3; the D gene is possibly TRBD2 (6 bases). Trimming left V 3 bases short and J 1 base short, with 8 bases between. Germline values: CDR1 LGHNA, CDR2 YNLKQL (reference sequence). The CDR3 is made up of 14 amino acids. The CDR3 loop is CASSHLGGAETLYF. CDR3 bases read: TGTGCCAGCAGCCATTTGGGGGGTGCAGAAACGCTGTAT.

As concerns this clone: Gene labels here are mouse ones. The read terminates 1 residue before the CDR3 end, so the remaining end is supplied by the germline J gene. The J gene is TRBJ2-3, the V gene TRBV26; TRBD2 might be the D (5 bases). V lost 5 bases, J lost 0 bases, and 6 bases lay in between. CDR3 length: 13 residues. CDR1 KGHPV and CDR2 FQNQEV come from the germline V gene (reference sequence). CDR3 amino acids: CASSWGSAETLYF. Incomplete CDR3 DNA: TGTGCCAGCAGTTGGGGAAGTGCAGAAACGCTGTAT.

To note about this clone: The gene names given are mouse names. The read stops 1 residue short of the end of the CDR3; the missing end is completed from the germline J gene. The chain links TRBV5 to TRBJ1-4, with 11 bases that match TRBD1. CDR3 length equals 16 residues. V trimming: 2 bases; J trimming: 3 bases; junction bases outside the gene matches: 2. Germline V gene lookup returns CDR1 LGHNA and CDR2 YNLKQL (reference sequence). This chain's CDR3 is CASSQKGQGANERLFF. CDR3 DNA (partial): TGTGCCAGCAGCCAAAAGGGACAGGGGGCCAACGAAAGATTATTT.

A word on this clone: The gene names here belong to mouse. CDR3 residues: CASSSRDFYEQYF. CDR3 DNA, as far as it was read: TGTGCTAGCAGTAGTCGGGACTTCTATGAACAGTAC. The chain joins TRBV17 to TRBJ2-7, with D possibly TRBD2 on 6 matching bases. The read ends 1 residue shy of where the CDR3 ends; the end is completed using the germline J gene. The CDR3 runs 13 residues. Germline V CDR1 and CDR2: MNHDT, YYDKIL. V lost 3 bases and J lost 3, with 9 bases in between.

To note about this clone: Gene names and germline match the mouse. The CDR3 extends 1 residue past the end of the read, so its final part is completed from the germline J gene. V is TRBV13-1 and J is TRBJ2-7, with a tentative D call TRBD2 (7 bases). This CDR3 region has 15 residues. Per germline, CDR1 NSHNY and CDR2 SYGAGN. V gave up 2 bases and J gave up 0 bases, with 12 bases separating them. The CDR3 DNA, read in part, is TGTGCCAGCAGTGAAATTCTGGGGGCCTCCTATGAACAGTAC. Translation: CASSEILGASYEQY. The whole CDR3 region reads CASSEILGASYEQYF.

Concerning this clone: The genes are named according to mouse. The CDR3 end is not reached by the read, which stops 1 residue before it; the germline J gene fills it in. J is TRBJ2-3 and V is TRBV13-1, with TRBD1 as a possible D gene (6 bases). The CDR3 extends over 14 amino acids. CDR1 and CDR2 (germline): NSHNY, SYGAGN. V was clipped by 0 bases and J by 5 bases, with 10 bases between them. The part of the CDR3 DNA that was read is TGTGCCAGCAGTGATGTAAACAGGGAAGAAACGCTGTAT. Protein sequence: CASSDVNREETLY. The CDR3 in its entirety is CASSDVNREETLYF.

Concerning this clone itself: The genes and germline here are from mouse. CDR3 amino acids: CASSRLGLGYEQYF. The sequenced CDR3 bases are TGTGCCAGCAGCCGACTGGGACTGGGTTATGAACAGTAC. J is TRBJ2-7 and V is TRBV4; 9 bases match TRBD2. The read ends 1 residue shy of where the CDR3 ends; the end is completed using the germline J gene. Germline CDR1 is LGHDT and CDR2 is YNNKQL (reference sequence). V was clipped by 5 bases and J by 4 bases; unmatched bases: 6. The CDR3 is 14 residues long.

For this clone: Germline and genes: mouse. The missing CDR3 end, 1 residue past where the read stops, is filled in from the germline J gene. The chain combines TRBV13-2 with TRBJ1-2; D is uncertain. From germline, CDR1 is NNHNN and CDR2 SYGAGS (reference sequence). This CDR3 region has 14 residues. Trimming removed 0 bases from V and 1 base from J, with 7 bases in between. The sequenced part of the CDR3 DNA is TGTGCCAGCGGTGATGCAAACAGAAACTCCGACTACACC. Its protein is CASGDANRNSDYT. Given in full, the CDR3 is CASGDANRNSDYTF.

As to this clone: Gene labels here are mouse ones. Read sequence stops 1 residue before the CDR3 end, and the germline J gene provides the missing end. The V call is TRBV19, the J call TRBJ2-2; D might be TRBD1 (5 bases). From germline, CDR1 is FNHDT and CDR2 SITEND (reference sequence). The CDR3 sequence is 13 residues long. Trimming took 4 bases from V and 3 from J, leaving 7 bases between them. The CDR3 reads CASSQGDTGQLYF. The CDR3 bases that were read are TGTGCCAGCAGTCAGGGAGACACCGGGCAGCTCTAC.

As regards this clone: Mouse gene names apply. The read terminates 1 residue ahead of where the CDR3 ends, so the germline J gene completes it. The chain links TRBV13-1 to TRBJ2-5, with D maybe TRBD1 (6 bases). The CDR3 contains 12 residues. V lost 4 bases, J lost 6 bases, and 9 bases lay in between. The germline V gene has CDR1 NSHNY and CDR2 SYGAGN. The CDR3 bases that were read are TGTGCCAGCAGTTCAGACAGGGACACCCAGTAC. Translation: CASSSDRDTQY. From start to end, the CDR3 is CASSSDRDTQYF.

This clone showed up just a few times. Germline and genes: mouse. The DNA ends 1 residue before the CDR3 does, and the rest of the CDR3 is filled in from the germline J gene. This chain uses TRBV13-1 with TRBJ2-7; 7 bases agree with TRBD2. CDR1 and CDR2 (germline): NSHNY, SYGAGN. Trimming cost V 6 bases and J 3 bases; bases outside gene matches: 3. This CDR3 comprises 12 residues. The CDR3 bases that were read are TGTGCCAGCAAGGACTGGAACTATGAACAGTAC. Residues: CASKDWNYEQY. The full CDR3 protein is CASKDWNYEQYF.